The 27 T cell receptor beta chains given below trace back to one sample, sequenced in a study of blood T cell repertoires in COVID-19. The protocol was immunoSEQ multiplex PCR, while the TCRdb copy is restricted to in-frame clones and leaves out a portion. This table has some 90,000 clones, 81% appearing once. Sequencing used peripheral blood. The receptor set was obtained from a man in his sixties with acute or convalescent COVID-19.

This clone was counted a single time. The chain employs TRBV15 and TRBJ2-1, with a weak D call TRBD2 (6 bases). The germline V gene encodes CDR1 LNHNV and CDR2 YYDKDF (reference sequence). This CDR3 spans 15 amino acids. V gave up 5 bases and J gave up 0 bases, with 11 bases separating them. DNA for the CDR3: TGTGCCACCAGCGGGACTGGAAGCTCCTACAATGAGCAGTTCTTC. Encoded protein: CATSGTGSSYNEQFF.

This clone was seen a handful of times. This chain uses TRBV18 with TRBJ1-2, with 12 positions matching TRBD1. V was pared by 3 bases and J by 8 bases, with 13 bases of the junction left unmatched. CDR3 length: 17 residues. The germline V gene has CDR1 KGHSH and CDR2 LQKENI. CDR3 protein: CASSPTGQGASLAGYTF. In DNA, the CDR3 is TGTGCCAGCTCACCCACGGGACAGGGGGCGTCTCTAGCCGGCTACACCTTC.

The V call is TRBV14, the J call TRBJ1-1, with 8 bases aligning to TRBD1. The CDR3 runs 14 residues. The V gene's germline CDR1 is SGHDN and CDR2 FVKESK. V dropped 3 bases and J dropped 3; count of bases not matched to a gene: 3. CDR3 sequence reads: CASSHRGRHTEAFF. CDR3 in DNA: TGTGCCAGCAGCCACAGGGGGCGTCACACTGAAGCTTTCTTT.

The rearrangement uses TRBV5-4 and TRBJ2-3; 11 bases align to TRBD2. Germline V gives CDR1 SGHNT, CDR2 YYREEE (reference sequence). With 0 bases clipped from V and 4 bases from J, the junction kept 7 bases outside the gene matches. The CDR3 is 17 amino acids. Written as DNA, the CDR3 is TGTGCCAGCAGCTTGGCGCTGACTAGCGGGGCGTCAGATACGCAGTATTTT. Translating gives CASSLALTSGASDTQYF.

This chain joins TRBV4-3 and TRBJ2-7, with a tentative D call TRBD1 (7 bases). Germline lookup yields CDR1 LGHNA and CDR2 YSLEER. The CDR3 is made up of 16 amino acids. V shed 1 base and J shed 3 bases, with 16 bases lying between them. CDR3 DNA sequence: TGCGCCAGCAGCCAAGGGTCAACAGGGGACTTCTACGAGCAGTACTTC. Translated, it gives CASSQGSTGDFYEQYF.

This clone was counted between two and nine times. The chain carries TRBV14 and TRBJ1-1; D call uncertain. This CDR3 is built from 12 residues. Germline CDR1 reads SGHDN; CDR2 reads FVKESK. Trimming took off 4 bases at V and 0 bases at J, with 3 bases between the two ends. CDR3 DNA sequence: TGTGCCAGCAGCCCGGTGAACACTGAAGCTTTCTTT. Translation gives CASSPVNTEAFF.

This clone was seen only a few times. The rearrangement links TRBV11-2 to TRBJ2-7; D possibly corresponds to TRBD2 (5 bases). The CDR3 spans 15 residues. Trimming pared 4 bases from V and 12 bases from J, leaving 25 bases between. Germline loops: CDR1 SGHAT, CDR2 FQNNGV. The CDR3 DNA is TGTGCCAGCAGCTCCCAGAGGTTTGGGTGGGAGAGACTGTACTTC. Its protein product is CASSSQRFGWERLYF.

This chain uses TRBV27 with TRBJ2-1; 8 bases align to TRBD1. V lost 5 bases to trimming and J lost 7 bases; unmatched junction nucleotides: 7. The germline V gene encodes CDR1 MNHEY and CDR2 SMNVEV (reference sequence). The CDR3 runs to 14 residues. DNA for the CDR3: TGTGCCAGCAGTCTTAGGGACAGGCGTAATGAGCAGTTCTTC. Amino acids: CASSLRDRRNEQFF.

The chain has TRBV28 and TRBJ1-5; D is ambiguous. The CDR3 totals 12 residues. Germline-derived CDR1 and CDR2 are MDHEN and SYDVKM. V gave up 4 bases and J gave up 12 bases, with 13 bases separating them. CDR3 residues: CASSSTRVNQHF. The CDR3 DNA reads as TGTGCCAGCAGTTCCACCCGCGTAAACCAGCATTTT.

Worth noting for this clone: A clone one base away is much larger, so this may be a read error. The gene calls are TRBV28 and TRBJ2-7; 7 bases line up with TRBD1. Germline values: CDR1 MDHEN, CDR2 SYDVKM. The CDR3 extends over 12 amino acids. V trimming: 6 bases; J trimming: 8 bases; junction bases outside the gene matches: 7. CDR3 residues: CASRLRTGKQYF. CDR3 nucleotide sequence: TGTGCCAGCAGATTGCGGACAGGCAAGCAGTACTTC.

The gene calls are TRBV19 and TRBJ2-1; D gene ambiguous. This CDR3 has 12 residues. Trimming shortened V by 6 bases and J by 3 bases, and 6 bases separated the two germline ends. CDR1 and CDR2 from the germline V gene are LNHDA and SQIVND (reference sequence). DNA for the CDR3: TGTGCCAGTAGCCGAGTCTACAATGAGCAGTTCTTC. Translated: CASSRVYNEQFF.

The chain joins TRBV7-9 to TRBJ1-1; D is undetermined. The V and J ends lost 2 bases and 2 bases respectively, with 9 bases between them. In germline, CDR1 is SEHNR, CDR2 FQNEAQ (reference sequence). CDR3 length: 14 amino acids. The CDR3 region is CASSLLGANTEAFF. CDR3 coding DNA: TGTGCCAGCAGCTTATTGGGCGCAAACACTGAAGCTTTCTTT. The entire variable domain, with the rest obtained from reference TRBV7-9 and TRBJ1-1, is as follows: DTGVSQNPRHKITKRGQNVTFRCDPISEHNRLYWYRQTLGQGPEFLTYFQNEAQLEKSRLLSDRFSAERPKGSFSTLEIQRTEQGDSAMYLCASSLLGANTEAFFGQGTRLTVV.

This chain links TRBV7-2 with TRBJ2-2; 10 bases fit TRBD2. This CDR3 is built from 15 residues. The germline gives CDR1 SGHTA, CDR2 FQGNSA. V was pared by 5 bases and J by 1 base, with 1 base of the junction left unmatched. CDR3 sequence: CASSRTSGNTGELFF. For the CDR3, the DNA is TGTGCCAGCAGCCGGACTAGCGGGAACACCGGGGAGCTGTTTTTT.

This clone was counted between two and nine times. The chain couples TRBV6-5 to TRBJ1-5; 10 bases are shared with TRBD1. With V trimmed by 6 bases and J by 1 base, 3 bases remained unmatched. Per germline, CDR1 MNHEY and CDR2 SVGAGI. The CDR3 is 15 residues long. The CDR3 here is CASRGDRGSNQPQHF. CDR3 nucleotide sequence: TGTGCCAGCAGGGGGGACAGGGGAAGCAATCAGCCCCAGCATTTT.

This chain connects TRBV27 to TRBJ1-1; D not certain. V lost 2 bases and J 3 bases, leaving 16 bases between the germline ends. This CDR3 is 16 amino acids long. CDR1 MNHEY and CDR2 SMNVEV come from the germline V gene (reference sequence). The DNA for the CDR3 is TGTGCCAGCAGTTTAGATCGGGGTCTGAAATACACTGAAGCTTTCTTT. This translates into CASSLDRGLKYTEAFF.

The chain employs TRBV30 and TRBJ1-1; the D gene is possibly TRBD1 (5 bases). Trimming removed 0 bases from V and 8 bases from J, with 10 bases in between. The CDR3 is 12 amino acids. Per germline, CDR1 GTSNPN and CDR2 SVGIG (reference sequence). The CDR3 reads CAWSVRGREAFF. In DNA, the CDR3 is TGTGCCTGGAGTGTTCGGGGGAGGGAAGCTTTCTTT.

The CDR3, as DNA: TGTGCCAGCAGCCCGCGGACTAGCGGGAAATACAATGAGCAGTTCTTC. Encoded protein: CASSPRTSGKYNEQFF. This chain links TRBV7-3 with TRBJ2-1, with 12 bases matching TRBD2. Losses at the gene ends were 5 bases for V and 4 bases for J; bases not matched to a gene: 6. In germline, CDR1 is SGHTA, CDR2 FQGTGA. The CDR3 extends over 16 amino acids.

The chain uses TRBV14 and TRBJ1-6, with unresolved D. This CDR3 region has 17 residues. V was pared by 3 bases and J by 0 bases, with 12 bases between. The germline CDR1 and CDR2 sequences are SGHDN and FVKESK. In DNA, the CDR3 is TGTGCCAGCAGCCAGGTGTCGAGTGGCTCCTATAATTCACCCCTCCACTTT. It codes for CASSQVSSGSYNSPLHF. Using reference TRBV14 and TRBJ1-6 for the parts outside the CDR3, the full variable domain is EAGVTQFPSHSVIEKGQTVTLRCDPISGHDNLYWYRRVMGKEIKFLLHFVKESKQDESGMPNNRFLAERTGGTYSTLKVQPAELEDSGVYFCASSQVSSGSYNSPLHFGNGTRLTVT.

V and J are TRBV4-1 and TRBJ1-2, with unresolved D. V was pared by 3 bases and J by 6 bases, with 14 bases between. This CDR3 has 14 residues. The germline CDR1 and CDR2 sequences are MGHRA and YSYEKL. CDR3 sequence: CASSQAGIPHGYTF. CDR3 in DNA: TGCGCCAGCAGCCAGGCCGGGATCCCCCATGGCTACACCTTC.

This clone has a single count. The chain combines TRBV9 with TRBJ2-1; 15 bases match TRBD2. Germline V lookup: CDR1 SGDLS, CDR2 YYNGEE. The trim removed 4 bases at V and 1 base at J, leaving 6 bases unmatched. CDR3 size: 18 residues. The CDR3 region has the DNA TGTGCCAGCAGCCGGACTAGCGGGAGGGCCGGGTCCTACAATGAGCAGTTCTTC. Protein sequence: CASSRTSGRAGSYNEQFF.

This clone has more than one count but fewer than ten. The chain employs TRBV24-1 and TRBJ2-1, with TRBD2 matching over 12 bases. Germline CDR1 reads KGHDR; CDR2 reads SFDVKD. The CDR3 length is 17 residues. With V trimmed by 2 bases and J by 7 bases, 8 bases remained unmatched. The CDR3 DNA is TGTGCCACCAGTGATTCCGGACTAGCGGGAACAAGGAATGAGCAGTTCTTC. As protein: CATSDSGLAGTRNEQFF.

The rearrangement uses TRBV10-3 and TRBJ2-5; D is perhaps TRBD2 (6 bases). Deletions cut 0 bases from V and 6 bases from J, with 14 bases between. Germline assignment: CDR1 ENHRY and CDR2 SYGVKD. CDR3 size: 15 residues. DNA of the CDR3: TGTGCCATCAGTGAGTCGACTCGTGGGGGGAAGACCCAGTACTTC. Amino acids: CAISESTRGGKTQYF.

V and J are TRBV5-5 and TRBJ1-5; maybe TRBD1 (5 bases). CDR1 is SGHKS and CDR2 is YYEKEE in the germline V gene (reference sequence). This CDR3 has 16 residues. Trimming pared 4 bases from V and 1 base from J, leaving 15 bases between. CDR3 amino acids: CASSPRESHSNQPQHF. CDR3 bases: TGTGCCAGCAGCCCCAGGGAATCCCACAGCAATCAGCCCCAGCATTTT.

The J gene is TRBJ2-3, the V gene TRBV2; 10 positions match TRBD1. V was clipped by 4 bases and J by 5 bases; unmatched bases: 6. Germline values: CDR1 SNHLY, CDR2 FYNNEI. The CDR3 is 15 amino acids. In DNA form, the CDR3 reads TGTGCCAGCAGTGGGGACAGGGGACAGGGAGATACGCAGTATTTT. This sequence encodes CASSGDRGQGDTQYF.

CDR3 sequence: CASGQGRSGELFF. In nucleotides, the CDR3 is TGTGCCAGCGGACAGGGGCGGTCCGGGGAGCTGTTTTTT. The chain joins TRBV18 to TRBJ2-2; the match to TRBD1 covers 9 bases. CDR3 length: 13 residues. J was trimmed by 6 bases and V by 8 bases; bases with no gene match: 4. The germline V gene has CDR1 KGHSH and CDR2 LQKENI.

The gene calls are TRBV6-6 and TRBJ1-5; TRBD1 agrees at 7 bases. Germline-derived CDR1 and CDR2 are MNHNY and SVGAGI (reference sequence). The CDR3 sequence is 14 residues long. The ends lost 7 bases at V and 2 bases at J; junction bases unmatched: 5. As DNA, the CDR3 is TGTGCCAGCAATGGACAGGTGGGCAATCAGCCCCAGCATTTT. Translated, it gives CASNGQVGNQPQHF.

The V call is TRBV9, the J call TRBJ1-2; the D gene is possibly TRBD1 (6 bases). Germline loops: CDR1 SGDLS, CDR2 YYNGEE. The CDR3 sequence is 14 residues long. V was shortened by 6 bases and J by 0 bases, with 12 bases between the two germline ends. The CDR3 DNA reads as TGTGCCAGCATGTCGGGGGGCTCTAACTATGGCTACACCTTC. Its translation is CASMSGGSNYGYTF.